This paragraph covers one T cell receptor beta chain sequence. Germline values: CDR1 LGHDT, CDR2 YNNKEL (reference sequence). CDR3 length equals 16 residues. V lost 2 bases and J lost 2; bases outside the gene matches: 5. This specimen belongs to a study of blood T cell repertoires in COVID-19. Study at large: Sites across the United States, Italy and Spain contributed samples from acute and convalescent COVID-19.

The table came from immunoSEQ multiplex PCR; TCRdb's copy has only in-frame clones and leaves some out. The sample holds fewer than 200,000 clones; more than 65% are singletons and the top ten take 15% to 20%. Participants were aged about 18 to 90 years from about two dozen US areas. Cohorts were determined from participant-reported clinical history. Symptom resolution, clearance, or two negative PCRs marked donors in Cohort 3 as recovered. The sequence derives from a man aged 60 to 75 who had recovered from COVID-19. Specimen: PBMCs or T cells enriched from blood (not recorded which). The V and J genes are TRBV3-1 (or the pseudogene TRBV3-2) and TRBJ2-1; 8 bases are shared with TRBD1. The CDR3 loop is CASSQRTGSTYNEQFF. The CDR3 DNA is TGTGCCAGCAGCCAACGGACAGGGAGCACCTACAATGAGCAGTTCTTC.